Sequencing of this TCR beta chain was carried out in a study of blood T cell repertoires in COVID-19. Study-wide background: There were acute and convalescent COVID-19 samples, and they came from the United States, Italy and Spain. Sources were T cells, B-cell-depleted T cells, or PBMCs; the material itself was cDNA or gDNA.

The trim removed 4 bases at V and 2 bases at J, leaving 10 bases unmatched. The CDR3 consists of 17 residues. CDR1 and CDR2 from the germline V gene are SGHRS and YFSETQ. The authors' processing: How many nucleated cells were present was estimated from reference gene primer amplification. TCRdb keeps only in-frame clones here, not all; method: immunoSEQ multiplex PCR. V and J calls and clone size are given by that table; D and trimming were obtained from the DNA. Of around 270,000 clones listed, about 89% are singletons. Sequenced material: peripheral blood. The receptor was derived from a middle-aged man with acute or convalescent COVID-19. V gene TRBV5-1 combines with J gene TRBJ2-3, with 10 bases that match TRBD2. The CDR3 sequence: CASSPTSGADSTDTQYF. The DNA of the CDR3 is TGCGCCAGCAGCCCTACTAGCGGGGCCGACTCCACAGATACGCAGTATTTT.